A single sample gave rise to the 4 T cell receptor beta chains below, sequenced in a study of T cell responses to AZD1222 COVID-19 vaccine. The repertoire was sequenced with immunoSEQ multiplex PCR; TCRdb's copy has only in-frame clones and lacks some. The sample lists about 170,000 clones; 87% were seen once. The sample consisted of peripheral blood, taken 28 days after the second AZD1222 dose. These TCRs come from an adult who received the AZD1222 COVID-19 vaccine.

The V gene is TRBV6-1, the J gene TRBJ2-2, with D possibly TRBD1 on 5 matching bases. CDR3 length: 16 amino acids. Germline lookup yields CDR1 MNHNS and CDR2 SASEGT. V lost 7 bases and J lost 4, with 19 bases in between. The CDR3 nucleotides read TGTGCCAGCAATGATCCCAGGCAGGGATTCACCGGGGAGCTGTTTTTT. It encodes CASNDPRQGFTGELFF.

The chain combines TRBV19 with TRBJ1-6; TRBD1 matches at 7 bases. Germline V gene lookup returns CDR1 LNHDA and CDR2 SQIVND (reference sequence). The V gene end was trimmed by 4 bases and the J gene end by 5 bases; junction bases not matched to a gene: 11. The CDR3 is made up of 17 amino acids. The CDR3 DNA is TGTGCCAGTAGTACCCCCGTCCAGGGGACAGATAATTCACCCCTCCACTTT. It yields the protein CASSTPVQGTDNSPLHF.

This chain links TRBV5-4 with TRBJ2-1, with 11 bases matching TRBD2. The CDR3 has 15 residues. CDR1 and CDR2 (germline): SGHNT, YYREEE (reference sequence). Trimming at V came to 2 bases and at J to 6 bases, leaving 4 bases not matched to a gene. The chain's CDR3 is CASSFGLAGGNEQFF. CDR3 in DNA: TGTGCCAGCAGCTTCGGCCTAGCGGGGGGCAATGAGCAGTTCTTC.

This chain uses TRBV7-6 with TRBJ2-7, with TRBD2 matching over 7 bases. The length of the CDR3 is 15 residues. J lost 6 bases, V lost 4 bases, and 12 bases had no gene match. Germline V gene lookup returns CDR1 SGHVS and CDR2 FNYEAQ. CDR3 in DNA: TGTGCCAGCAGCTGGGGAGGGGCCGGCCCTTCCGAGCAGTACTTC. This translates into CASSWGGAGPSEQYF.